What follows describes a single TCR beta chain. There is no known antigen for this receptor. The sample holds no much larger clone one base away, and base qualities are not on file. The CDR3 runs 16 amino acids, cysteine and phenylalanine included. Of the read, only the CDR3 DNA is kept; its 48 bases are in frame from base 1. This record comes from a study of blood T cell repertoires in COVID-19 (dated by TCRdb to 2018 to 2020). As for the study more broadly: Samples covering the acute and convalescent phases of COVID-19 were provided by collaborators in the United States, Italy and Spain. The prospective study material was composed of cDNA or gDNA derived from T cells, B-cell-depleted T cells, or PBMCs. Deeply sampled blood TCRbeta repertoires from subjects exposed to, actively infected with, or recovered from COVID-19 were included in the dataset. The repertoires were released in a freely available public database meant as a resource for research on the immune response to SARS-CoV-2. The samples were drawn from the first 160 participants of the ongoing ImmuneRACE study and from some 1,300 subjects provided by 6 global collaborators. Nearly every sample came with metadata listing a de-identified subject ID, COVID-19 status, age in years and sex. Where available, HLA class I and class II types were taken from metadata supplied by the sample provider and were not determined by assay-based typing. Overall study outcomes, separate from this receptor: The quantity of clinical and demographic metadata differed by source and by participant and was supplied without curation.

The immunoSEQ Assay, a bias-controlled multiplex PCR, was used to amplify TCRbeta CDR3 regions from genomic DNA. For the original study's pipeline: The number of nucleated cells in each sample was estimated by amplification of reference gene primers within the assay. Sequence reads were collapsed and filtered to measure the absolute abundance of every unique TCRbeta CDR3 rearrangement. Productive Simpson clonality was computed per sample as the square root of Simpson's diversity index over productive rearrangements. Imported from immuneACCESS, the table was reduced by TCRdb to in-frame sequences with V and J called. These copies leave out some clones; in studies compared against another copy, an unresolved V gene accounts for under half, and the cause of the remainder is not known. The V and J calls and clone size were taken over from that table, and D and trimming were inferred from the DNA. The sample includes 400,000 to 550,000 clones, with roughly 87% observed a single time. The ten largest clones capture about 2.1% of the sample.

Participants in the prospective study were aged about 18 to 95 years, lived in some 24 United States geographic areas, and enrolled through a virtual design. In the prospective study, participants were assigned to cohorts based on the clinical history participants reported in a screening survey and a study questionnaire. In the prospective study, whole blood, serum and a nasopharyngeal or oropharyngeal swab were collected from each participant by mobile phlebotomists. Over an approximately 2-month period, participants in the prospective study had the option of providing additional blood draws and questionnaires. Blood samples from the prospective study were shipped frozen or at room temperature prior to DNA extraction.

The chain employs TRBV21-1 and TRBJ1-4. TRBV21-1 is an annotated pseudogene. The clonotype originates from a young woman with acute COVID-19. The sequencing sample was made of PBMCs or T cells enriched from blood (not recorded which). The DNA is TGTGCCAGCAGCAACCAGGACAGCGGGGAAAACGAAAAACTGTTTTTT. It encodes CASSNQDSGENEKLFF.